The T cell receptor beta chain under discussion was sequenced for a study of CD8 T cells in ankylosing spondylitis. Notes on this clonotype: Antigen: not known. With a much larger clone just one base away, this may be a read error.

TCRdb re-analysed the 5' RACE reads in MiXCR, keeping a single row per CDR3 protein. The sample has fewer than 500,000 distinct CDR3 sequences, 20% to 30% seen once. Study-wide points: Eight or nine highly homologous variants formed a TCR beta motif that appeared characteristic of ankylosing spondylitis blood. Certain motif variants had earlier been reported in reactive arthritis synovial fluid and blood. Disease-linked clones were reportedly significantly enriched in matched ankylosing spondylitis synovial fluid.

The CDR3 is made up of 11 amino acids. The chain has TRBV21-1 and TRBJ1-1. TRBV21-1 is tagged as a pseudogene. The source is a male donor with ankylosing spondylitis. The specimen sequenced was blood, either unsorted or a sorted T cell fraction (not recorded which). The DNA of the CDR3 is TGTGCCAGCAGGGCGAACACTGAAGCTTTCTTT. It translates to CASRANTEAFF.